Listed here are 11 T cell receptor beta chains from one sample, sequenced in a study of neurological immune-mediated disorders. TCRdb passed the 5' RACE reads through MiXCR, listing each CDR3 protein once. Counted here are more than 40,000 distinct CDR3 sequences, approximately 3% occurring once; the ten biggest clones make up more than 12%. Sequences were obtained from PBMCs. Receptor source: a woman aged 45-60 years with multiple sclerosis.

This clonotype was picked up many times. The chain combines TRBV20-1 with TRBJ2-7; 12 positions agree with TRBD2. Germline V gene lookup returns CDR1 DFQATT and CDR2 SNEGSKA (reference sequence). V lost 5 bases to trimming and J lost 5 bases; unmatched junction nucleotides: 4. The CDR3 extends over 13 amino acids. CDR3 DNA: TGCAGTGCTCTAGCGGGAGGGCCCCACGAGCAGTACTTC. Translation: CSALAGGPHEQYF.

The table lists this clonotype with many counts. The chain's CDR3 is CSARRASGLNEQFF. The CDR3 coding sequence is TGCAGTGCTAGGAGGGCTAGCGGGCTCAATGAGCAGTTCTTC. This sequence joins TRBV20-1 and TRBJ2-1, with 8 bases matching TRBD2. Germline CDR1 and CDR2: DFQATT and SNEGSKA (reference sequence). The V gene end was trimmed by 3 bases and the J gene end by 6 bases; junction bases not matched to a gene: 7. The CDR3 is 14 amino acids.

This clonotype was picked up many times. The V and J genes are TRBV20-1 and TRBJ1-6; 7 positions match TRBD1. Germline values: CDR1 DFQATT, CDR2 SNEGSKA (reference sequence). The CDR3 covers 15 residues. Trimming removed 1 base from V and 9 bases from J; junction bases left unmatched: 9. The CDR3 region is CSARAPGQISSPLHF. CDR3 coding DNA: TGCAGTGCTAGAGCACCGGGACAGATCTCTTCACCCCTCCACTTT.

Ten or more counts support this clonotype. V is TRBV24-1 and J is TRBJ2-7; D unresolved. The CDR3 consists of 14 residues. CDR1 is KGHDR, CDR2 SFDVKD, per germline. Trimming took off 0 bases at V and 5 bases at J, with 10 bases between the two ends. CDR3 DNA: TGTGCCACCAGTGATTTGTCAGGACGGGACGAGCAGTACGTC. It encodes CATSDLSGRDEQYV.

The table lists this clonotype with many counts. The rearrangement joins TRBV20-1 to TRBJ1-6; D gene uncertain. CDR1 DFQATT and CDR2 SNEGSKA come from the germline V gene (reference sequence). This CDR3 has 12 amino acids. V was shortened by 6 bases and J by 12 bases, with 15 bases between the two germline ends. The CDR3 bases are TGCAGTGCAAGACCGACCTTGGGACCCCTCCACTTT. Protein sequence: CSARPTLGPLHF.

The table lists this clonotype with many counts. The chain links TRBV15 to TRBJ1-5; 8 nucleotides match TRBD1. Germline loops: CDR1 LNHNV, CDR2 YYDKDF (reference sequence). The V and J ends lost 5 bases and 5 bases, in that order; junction bases with no gene match: 8. The CDR3 is made up of 15 amino acids. CDR3 DNA: TGTGCCACCAGCGCCCGGGACAGGACAGATCAGCCCCAGCATTTT. It codes for CATSARDRTDQPQHF.

In this sample, this clonotype turned up many times. V gene TRBV5-1 combines with J gene TRBJ2-5, with 11 bases identical to TRBD2. The trim removed 4 bases at V and 1 base at J, leaving 6 bases unmatched. Germline values: CDR1 SGHRS, CDR2 YFSETQ. The CDR3 is made up of 16 amino acids. CDR3 nucleotides: TGCGCCAGCAGCCTAGGGACTAGCGGCGCCCAAGAGACCCAGTACTTC. Translation: CASSLGTSGAQETQYF.

This clonotype has a count of ten or more. This chain links TRBV3-1 with TRBJ2-1; 10 nucleotides agree with TRBD2. The V gene end was trimmed by 2 bases and the J gene end by 6 bases; junction bases not matched to a gene: 10. Germline lookup yields CDR1 LGHDT and CDR2 YNNKEL (reference sequence). The CDR3 spans 17 residues. This chain's CDR3 is CASSQKRAAGGGNEQFF. The CDR3 bases are TGTGCCAGCAGCCAAAAAAGGGCAGCGGGAGGGGGCAATGAGCAGTTCTTC.

A few counts support this clonotype. A junction end diverges from the germline sequence, so it may reflect a read error. The chain combines TRBV12-3 or TRBV12-4 with TRBJ2-1; 9 bases fit TRBD1. CDR3 length: 16 amino acids. CDR3 residues: CANSRRRQGDYNEQFF. Written as DNA, the CDR3 is TGTGCCAACAGTCGCCGTCGACAGGGGGACTACAATGAGCAGTTCTTC.

This clonotype was observed at least ten times. The chain recombines TRBV5-5 with TRBJ2-3; 11 positions match TRBD2. The CDR3 contains 16 residues. Germline CDR1 and CDR2: SGHKS and YYEKEE (reference sequence). Trimming cost V 4 bases and J 2 bases; bases outside gene matches: 6. The DNA of the CDR3 is TGTGCCAGCAGCGTAATGGGACTAGCGGTCACAGATACGCAGTATTTT. Its translation is CASSVMGLAVTDTQYF.

This clonotype was picked up many times. The CDR3, as DNA: TGTGCCAGCAGTCCCCGGCCATTAAGTAGGGAGACCCAGTACTTC. Its translation is CASSPRPLSRETQYF. V and J are TRBV6-6 and TRBJ2-5; unclear D gene. The CDR3 contains 15 residues. From germline, CDR1 is MNHNY and CDR2 SVGAGI (reference sequence). V was trimmed by 5 bases and J by 5 bases, leaving 18 bases between them.